The 26 T cell receptor beta chains listed next were all sequenced from one sample in a study of blood T cell repertoires in COVID-19. The repertoire was sequenced with immunoSEQ multiplex PCR; TCRdb's copy has only in-frame clones and lacks some. Of 150,000 to 200,000 clones listed, 78% are singletons. Material for sequencing was peripheral blood. All receptors come from a woman older than 75 with acute or convalescent COVID-19.

This clone occurred a few times. V gene TRBV19 combines with J gene TRBJ2-3; TRBD2 matches 10 bases. The CDR3 extends over 15 amino acids. Trimming removed 4 bases from V and 2 bases from J; junction bases left unmatched: 3. The germline gives CDR1 LNHDA, CDR2 SQIVND (reference sequence). The CDR3 sequence: CASSTSGGTTDTQYF. The CDR3 nucleotides read TGTGCCAGTAGTACTAGCGGGGGCACCACAGATACGCAGTATTTT.

The gene calls are TRBV18 and TRBJ1-1; no firm D call. The CDR3 is 12 residues long. Trimming removed 3 bases from V and 8 bases from J, with 10 bases in between. The germline V gene has CDR1 KGHSH and CDR2 LQKENI. This CDR3 is CASSPGPTEAFF. The CDR3 DNA reads as TGTGCCAGCTCACCGGGCCCGACCGAAGCTTTCTTT.

This clone showed up just once. The chain is built from TRBV5-1 and TRBJ2-2, with a tentative D call TRBD2 (6 bases). Germline-derived CDR1 and CDR2 are SGHRS and YFSETQ. Trimming pared 2 bases from V and 1 base from J, leaving 15 bases between. The CDR3 contains 17 residues. The CDR3 nucleotides are TGCGCCAGCAGCTTACAAGGCGCGGGGCTGAACACCGGGGAGCTGTTTTTT. Translation: CASSLQGAGLNTGELFF.

The V gene is TRBV5-4, the J gene TRBJ1-2; 7 nucleotides line up with TRBD1. This CDR3 spans 14 amino acids. The trim removed 3 bases at V and 7 bases at J, leaving 9 bases unmatched. The V gene's germline CDR1 is SGHNT and CDR2 YYREEE (reference sequence). The CDR3 is CASSWNRGDSGYTF. The CDR3 nucleotides are TGTGCCAGCAGCTGGAACAGGGGAGACTCTGGCTACACCTTC.

This chain links TRBV28 with TRBJ2-7; possible D gene TRBD1, 5 bases. This CDR3 comprises 15 residues. The V end lost 2 bases, the J end lost 5 bases, and 16 bases lay between the germline ends. The V gene's germline CDR1 is MDHEN and CDR2 SYDVKM. This CDR3 reads CASSLPMAGKDEQYF. Here the CDR3 DNA reads TGTGCCAGCAGTTTACCTATGGCAGGGAAGGACGAGCAGTACTTC. Filled out from reference TRBV28 and TRBJ2-7, the complete variable domain reads DVKVTQSSRYLVKRTGEKVFLECVQDMDHENMFWYRQDPGLGLRLIYFSYDVKMKEKGDIPEGYSVSREKKERFSLILESASTNQTSMYLCASSLPMAGKDEQYFGPGTRLTVT.

The rearrangement joins TRBV6-5 to TRBJ2-7; no clear D. The CDR3 runs 14 residues. V lost 0 bases and J lost 2, with 8 bases in between. The germline gives CDR1 MNHEY, CDR2 SVGAGI. The CDR3 DNA sequence: TGTGCCAGCAGTTACTCGACACCAGCCTACGAGCAGTACTTC. It specifies CASSYSTPAYEQYF.

The chain recombines TRBV6-5 with TRBJ1-5; 7 bases match TRBD1. The CDR3 contains 15 residues. CDR1 is MNHEY and CDR2 is SVGAGI in the germline V gene. Trimming removed 0 bases from V and 3 bases from J; junction bases left unmatched: 2. The CDR3 reads CASSYSGQDNQPQHF. The CDR3 region has the DNA TGTGCCAGCAGTTACTCTGGACAGGACAATCAGCCCCAGCATTTT.

The chain has TRBV5-1 and TRBJ2-2; TRBD1 matches 10 bases. Germline CDR1 reads SGHRS; CDR2 reads YFSETQ. The CDR3 is 15 residues long. Unmatched junction bases numbered 4, after V lost 4 bases and J lost 4 bases. The CDR3 reads CASSTGQGGTGELFF. The DNA for the CDR3 is TGCGCCAGCAGCACAGGACAGGGGGGCACCGGGGAGCTGTTTTTT. The variable domain in full, completed from reference TRBV5-1 and TRBJ2-2, reads KAGVTQTPRYLIKTRGQQVTLSCSPISGHRSVSWYQQTPGQGLQFLFEYFSETQRNKGNFPGRFSGRQFSNSRSEMNVSTLELGDSALYLCASSTGQGGTGELFFGEGSRLTVL.

This sequence joins TRBV18 and TRBJ2-1; D remains unclear. With 3 bases removed from V and 6 bases from J, the gap between germline ends came to 12 bases. This CDR3 contains 14 residues. Looked up from germline, CDR1 is KGHSH and CDR2 is LQKENI. CDR3 in amino acids: CASSPMTRSNEQFF. The CDR3 DNA is TGTGCCAGCTCACCCATGACTCGTAGCAATGAGCAGTTCTTC.

The J gene is TRBJ1-2, the V gene TRBV20-1; 7 bases match TRBD1. Looked up from germline, CDR1 is DFQATT and CDR2 is SNEGSKA (reference sequence). The V gene end was trimmed by 3 bases and the J gene end by 5 bases; junction bases not matched to a gene: 6. This CDR3 is 13 amino acids long. The CDR3: CSASSAGGYGYTF. In DNA form, the CDR3 reads TGCAGTGCTAGTAGTGCAGGGGGATATGGCTACACCTTC.

This sequence joins TRBV5-1 and TRBJ2-5, with TRBD1 as a possible D gene (6 bases). The CDR3 consists of 14 residues. CDR1 is SGHRS and CDR2 is YFSETQ in the germline V gene. The V and J ends lost 4 bases and 5 bases respectively, with 15 bases between them. DNA of the CDR3: TGCGCCAGCAGCGGGGGCAGGGCTGGGGAGACCCAGTACTTC. It encodes CASSGGRAGETQYF.

The V gene is TRBV6-2 or TRBV6-3, the J gene TRBJ1-5; the match to TRBD1 covers 8 bases. Germline-derived CDR1 and CDR2 are MNHEY and SVGEGT. The CDR3 runs to 15 residues. With V trimmed by 6 bases and J by 2 bases, 6 bases remained unmatched. In nucleotides, the CDR3 is TGTGCCAGCAGCCGCGACAGGGGCGGCAATCAGCCCCAGCATTTT. As protein: CASSRDRGGNQPQHF.

The V and J genes are TRBV5-1 and TRBJ2-1; 7 positions match TRBD2. Germline-derived CDR1 and CDR2 are SGHRS and YFSETQ. J lost 6 bases, V lost 0 bases, and 0 bases had no gene match. The CDR3 sequence is 13 residues long. In DNA form, the CDR3 reads TGCGCCAGCAGCTTGGGGACTAGCAATGAGCAGTTCTTC. Translated, it gives CASSLGTSNEQFF.

The chain links TRBV3-1 (or the pseudogene TRBV3-2) to TRBJ2-1; 7 positions agree with TRBD2. Germline trimming cut 4 bases from V and 3 bases from J; bases unmatched to any gene: 3. The CDR3 consists of 14 residues. Germline CDR1 and CDR2: LGHDT and YNNKEL (reference sequence). The CDR3 protein is CASSRAGNYNEQFF. The CDR3 DNA reads TGTGCCAGCAGCCGAGCGGGAAACTACAATGAGCAGTTCTTC.

The V call is TRBV6-5, the J call TRBJ1-1, with D possibly matching TRBD1 (6 bases). CDR3 length: 16 amino acids. Germline-derived CDR1 and CDR2 are MNHEY and SVGAGI. Trimming left V 2 bases short and J 2 bases short, with 15 bases between. CDR3 in DNA: TGTGCCAGCAGTTACGGCCGGGGCAGGGGAAACACTGAAGCTTTCTTT. It codes for CASSYGRGRGNTEAFF.

The chain links TRBV27 to TRBJ2-3; 9 bases agree with TRBD2. The trim removed 3 bases at V and 0 bases at J, leaving 4 bases unmatched. From germline, CDR1 is MNHEY and CDR2 SMNVEV (reference sequence). The CDR3 is 16 residues long. Here the CDR3 DNA reads TGTGCCAGCAGTTTGGCAAGCGGGAGGAGCACAGATACGCAGTATTTT. The encoded protein is CASSLASGRSTDTQYF.

The V and J genes are TRBV2 and TRBJ2-7; a possible D gene is TRBD2 (6 bases). Between the trimmed V and J ends, which lost 8 bases and 0 bases, there was a span of 11 bases. The length of the CDR3 is 13 residues. The germline V gene encodes CDR1 SNHLY and CDR2 FYNNEI. CDR3 loop: CASALGGSYEQYF. For the CDR3, the DNA is TGTGCCAGCGCCCTGGGGGGCTCCTACGAGCAGTACTTC.

In this sample, this clone turned up once. CDR3: CASSRGLAGGGWDEQFF. CDR3 bases: TGCGCCAGCAGCCGGGGACTAGCGGGAGGAGGTTGGGATGAGCAGTTCTTC. The chain couples TRBV5-1 to TRBJ2-1; 15 nucleotides line up with TRBD2. The germline V gene has CDR1 SGHRS and CDR2 YFSETQ. Trimming removed 4 bases from V and 8 bases from J; junction bases left unmatched: 10. The CDR3 totals 17 residues.

The chain uses TRBV15 and TRBJ2-7; TRBD1 might be the D (6 bases). The CDR3 loop spans 15 amino acids. Per germline, CDR1 LNHNV and CDR2 YYDKDF (reference sequence). With 4 bases removed from V and 7 bases from J, the gap between germline ends came to 20 bases. CDR3 in amino acids: CATSTRVAQGREQYF. CDR3 coding DNA: TGTGCCACCAGCACACGAGTGGCGCAGGGGCGGGAGCAGTACTTC.

The chain recombines TRBV5-1 with TRBJ1-1; D remains ambiguous. The CDR3 runs 13 residues. In germline, CDR1 is SGHRS, CDR2 YFSETQ. The germline V and J ends were trimmed by 1 base and 3 bases, with 7 bases remaining between them. This chain's CDR3 is CASSLFSDTEAFF. The CDR3 nucleotides are TGCGCCAGCAGCTTGTTCTCGGACACTGAAGCTTTCTTT.

The chain links TRBV7-2 to TRBJ2-7; 11 bases map to TRBD1. The CDR3 extends over 17 amino acids. Germline V gene sequence: CDR1 SGHTA, CDR2 FQGNSA. J was trimmed by 2 bases and V by 3 bases; bases with no gene match: 9. DNA for the CDR3: TGTGCCAGCAGCTTTGGCCCGCCGGGACAGGGGGCCTACGAGCAGTACTTC. This gives the protein CASSFGPPGQGAYEQYF.

The chain has TRBV7-2 and TRBJ2-7; 8 positions agree with TRBD1. Losses at the gene ends were 5 bases for V and 6 bases for J; bases not matched to a gene: 12. Germline-derived CDR1 and CDR2 are SGHTA and FQGNSA. The CDR3 consists of 15 residues. CDR3 DNA sequence: TGTGCCAGCAGCCTCGGCAACCAGGGGGCGTCCGAGCAGTACTTC. It yields the protein CASSLGNQGASEQYF.

The chain employs TRBV28 and TRBJ1-2; 7 bases line up with TRBD1. Trimming took 5 bases from V and 1 from J; bases not matched to a gene: 7. Per germline, CDR1 MDHEN and CDR2 SYDVKM. This CDR3 region has 15 residues. The CDR3 loop reads CASSRRDSNNYGYTF. CDR3 nucleotides: TGTGCCAGCAGTCGCCGGGACAGTAATAACTATGGCTACACCTTC.

V is TRBV27 and J is TRBJ2-7; D may be TRBD2 (6 bases). CDR1 is MNHEY, CDR2 SMNVEV, per germline (reference sequence). Trimming took off 6 bases at V and 12 bases at J, with 18 bases between the two ends. CDR3 length: 12 amino acids. The CDR3 spells CASRDRDSISYF. CDR3 bases: TGTGCCAGCAGAGACCGGGACTCCATCTCGTACTTC.

The chain links TRBV7-8 to TRBJ1-1; D not certain. The CDR3 has 13 amino acids. The V gene lost 4 bases and the J gene lost 4 bases, with 10 bases spanning the gap. Germline CDR1 and CDR2: SGHVS and FQNEAQ. The CDR3 region has the DNA TGTGCCAGCAGCTCACCGGGGAGCACTGAAGCTTTCTTT. Its protein is CASSSPGSTEAFF.

This clone was counted a few times. The chain has TRBV24-1 and TRBJ1-5, with 7 positions matching TRBD1. J gave up 4 bases and V 6 bases, and 5 bases lay outside the gene matches. This CDR3 has 14 amino acids. The germline V gene encodes CDR1 KGHDR and CDR2 SFDVKD. This CDR3 reads CATSRAGGNQPQHF. The CDR3 coding sequence is TGTGCCACCAGTCGGGCAGGGGGTAATCAGCCCCAGCATTTT.